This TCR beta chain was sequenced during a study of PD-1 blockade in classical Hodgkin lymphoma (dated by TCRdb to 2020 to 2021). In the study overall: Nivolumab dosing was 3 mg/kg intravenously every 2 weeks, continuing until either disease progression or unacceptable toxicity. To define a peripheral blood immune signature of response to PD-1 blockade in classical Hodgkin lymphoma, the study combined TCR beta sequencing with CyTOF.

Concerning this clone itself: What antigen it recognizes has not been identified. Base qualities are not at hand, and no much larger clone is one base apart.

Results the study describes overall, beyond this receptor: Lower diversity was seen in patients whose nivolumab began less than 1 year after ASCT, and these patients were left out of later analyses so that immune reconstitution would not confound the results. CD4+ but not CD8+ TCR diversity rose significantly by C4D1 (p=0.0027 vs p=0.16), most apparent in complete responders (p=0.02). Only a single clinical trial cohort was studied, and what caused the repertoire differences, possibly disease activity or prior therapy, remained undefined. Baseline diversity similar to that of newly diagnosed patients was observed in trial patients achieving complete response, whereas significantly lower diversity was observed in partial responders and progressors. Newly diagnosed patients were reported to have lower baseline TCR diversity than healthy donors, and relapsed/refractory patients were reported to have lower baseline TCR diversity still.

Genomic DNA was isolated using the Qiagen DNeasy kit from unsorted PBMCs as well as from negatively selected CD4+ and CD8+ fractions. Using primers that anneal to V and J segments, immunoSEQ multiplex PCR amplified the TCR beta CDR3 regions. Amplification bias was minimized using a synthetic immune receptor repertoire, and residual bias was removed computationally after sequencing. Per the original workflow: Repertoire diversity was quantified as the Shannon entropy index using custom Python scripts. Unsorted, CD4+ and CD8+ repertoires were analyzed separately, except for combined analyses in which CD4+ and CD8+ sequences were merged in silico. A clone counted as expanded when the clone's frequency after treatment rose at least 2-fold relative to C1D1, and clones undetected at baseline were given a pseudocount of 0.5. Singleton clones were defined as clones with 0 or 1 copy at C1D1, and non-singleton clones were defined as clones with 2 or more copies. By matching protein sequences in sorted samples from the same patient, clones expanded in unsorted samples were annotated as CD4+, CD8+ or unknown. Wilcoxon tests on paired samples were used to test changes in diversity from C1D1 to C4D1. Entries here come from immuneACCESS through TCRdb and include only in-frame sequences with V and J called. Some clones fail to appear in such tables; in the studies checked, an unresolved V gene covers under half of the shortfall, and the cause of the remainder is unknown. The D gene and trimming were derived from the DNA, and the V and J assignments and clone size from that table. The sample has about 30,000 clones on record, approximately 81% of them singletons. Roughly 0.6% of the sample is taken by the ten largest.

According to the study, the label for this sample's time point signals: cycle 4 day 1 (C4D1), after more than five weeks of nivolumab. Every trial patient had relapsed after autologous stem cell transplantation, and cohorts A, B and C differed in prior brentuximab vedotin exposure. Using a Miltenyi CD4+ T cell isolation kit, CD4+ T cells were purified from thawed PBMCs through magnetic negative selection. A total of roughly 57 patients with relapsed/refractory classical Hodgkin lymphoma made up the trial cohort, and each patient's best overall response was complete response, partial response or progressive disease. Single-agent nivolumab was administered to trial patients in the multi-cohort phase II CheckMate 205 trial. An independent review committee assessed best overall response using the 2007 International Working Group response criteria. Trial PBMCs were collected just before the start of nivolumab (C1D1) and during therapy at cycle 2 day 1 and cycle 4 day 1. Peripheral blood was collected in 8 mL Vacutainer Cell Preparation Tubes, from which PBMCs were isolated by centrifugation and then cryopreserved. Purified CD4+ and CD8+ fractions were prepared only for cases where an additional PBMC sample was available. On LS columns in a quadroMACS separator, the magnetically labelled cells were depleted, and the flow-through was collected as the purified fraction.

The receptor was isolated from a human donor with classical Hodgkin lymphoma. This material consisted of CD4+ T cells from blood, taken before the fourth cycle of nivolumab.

The CDR3 protein sequence reads: CASSPLAAGGPYEQFF. DNA sequence: TGCGCCAGCAGCCCCTTAGCGGCGGGGGGGCCCTATGAGCAGTTCTTC. The rearranged segments are TRBV5-1 and TRBJ2-1; 9 junctional bases match TRBD2. CDR1 and CDR2 are read off the germline V gene as SGHRS and YFSETQ. Trimming accounts for 4 bases at V and 8 bases at J, while the number of junction bases matched to no gene is 13. The CDR3 holds 16 amino acids from the cysteine to the phenylalanine. CDR3 DNA only is kept here, 48 bases in frame from base 1.